This T cell receptor (beta chain) was identified during a study of T cell responses to AZD1222 COVID-19 vaccine. Study-level results: Repertoire samples came only from after the peak T cell response. Vaccine-associated CD4 TCRs ranged over spike, dominating at 160-218 and 743-854.

Details on this clone: Its antigen is still unknown.

There are 15 residues in the CDR3. V was pared by 6 bases and J by 1 base, with 5 bases of the junction left unmatched. The germline V gene has CDR1 MNHEY and CDR2 SVGAGI. Profiled with immunoSEQ multiplex PCR; TCRdb holds only in-frame clones, not every one. The sample contains about 150,000 clones, roughly 90% of which appear only once. This sequence originates from an adult in good health. The specimen was peripheral blood, collected on day 0 of AZD1222 vaccination. The chain employs TRBV6-5 and TRBJ2-3; TRBD2 matches 9 bases. The CDR3 DNA reads as TGTGCCAGCAGGATAGCGGGGGCCGGCACAGATACGCAGTATTTT. As protein: CASRIAGAGTDTQYF.